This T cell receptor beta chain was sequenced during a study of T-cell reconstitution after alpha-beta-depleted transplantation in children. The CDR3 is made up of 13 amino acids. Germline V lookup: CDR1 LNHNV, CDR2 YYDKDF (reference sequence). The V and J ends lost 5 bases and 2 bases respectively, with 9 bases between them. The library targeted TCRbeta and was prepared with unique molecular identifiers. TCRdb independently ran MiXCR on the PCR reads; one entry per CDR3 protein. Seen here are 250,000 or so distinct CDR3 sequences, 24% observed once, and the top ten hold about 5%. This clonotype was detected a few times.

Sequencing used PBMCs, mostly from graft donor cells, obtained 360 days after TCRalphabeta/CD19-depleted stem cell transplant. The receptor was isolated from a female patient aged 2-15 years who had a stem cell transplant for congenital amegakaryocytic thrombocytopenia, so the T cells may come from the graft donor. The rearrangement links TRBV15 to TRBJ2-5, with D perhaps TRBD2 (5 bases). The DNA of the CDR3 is TGTGCCACCAGCGAGGGTGGACAAGAGACCCAGTACTTC. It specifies CATSEGGQETQYF. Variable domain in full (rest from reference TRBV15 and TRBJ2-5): DAMVIQNPRYQVTQFGKPVTLSCSQTLNHNVMYWYQQKSSQAPKLLFHYYDKDFNNEADTPDNFQSRRPNTSFCFLDIRSPGLGDTAMYLCATSEGGQETQYFGPGTRLLVL.